A selection of T cell receptor beta chains follows, all from one sample in a study of blood T cell repertoires in COVID-19. Generated by immunoSEQ multiplex PCR, the TCRdb table keeps only in-frame clones and is missing some. Of around 110,000 clones listed, around nine tenths were seen once; the top ten hold 4.5%. The source material was peripheral blood. The receptors come from a man aged 35-49 years with acute or convalescent COVID-19. CDR3s include the opening cysteine and the closing phenylalanine or tryptophan.

j_call,v_call,cdr3_aa
TRBJ2-7,TRBV10-2,CASSESMTGSYEQYF
TRBJ2-3,TRBV30,CAWMASGGPTDTQYF
TRBJ1-4,TRBV2,CASSGTRGGEKLFF
TRBJ1-3,TRBV19,CASSIVHGAGNTIYF
TRBJ2-3,TRBV27,CASSLSLADTQYF
TRBJ2-2,TRBV29-1,CSVGGLDGAGELFF
TRBJ1-6,TRBV2,CASSDYRDSYNSPLHF
TRBJ2-5,TRBV6-2/TRBV6-3,CASSYLLGGADQETQYF
TRBJ2-5,TRBV5-4,CASSLELVETQYF
TRBJ1-2,TRBV14,CASSYPGDGYTF
TRBJ1-5,TRBV5-8,CASSSDRAQPQHF
TRBJ2-1,TRBV30,CAWSRGLADNEQFF
TRBJ2-5,TRBV18,CASSDRVEETQYF
TRBJ2-7,TRBV4-1,CASSLVAGDNYEQYF
TRBJ1-3,TRBV30,CAWSPPRGGDSGNTIYF
TRBJ2-2,TRBV6-6,CASSPEPKSGPELFF
TRBJ2-3,TRBV10-1,CASSERSATDTQYF
TRBJ2-3,TRBV7-2,CASSADRGTSTDTQYF
TRBJ2-1,TRBV11-2,CASLNWGLDEQFF
TRBJ2-5,TRBV5-4,CASKDRGNQETQYF
TRBJ2-7,TRBV5-1,CASSLASSGQPASYEQYF
TRBJ1-6,TRBV6-6,CASSAPSSSYNSPLHF
TRBJ1-4,TRBV13,CASSFGGRRNEKLFF
TRBJ1-1,TRBV12-3/TRBV12-4,CASRRQSGTEAFF
TRBJ2-7,TRBV18,CASSPREAGMAYEQYF
TRBJ1-2,TRBV6-5,CASTGDKNYGYTF
TRBJ1-3,TRBV6-1,CASSETGSSGNTIYF
TRBJ1-1,TRBV23-1,CASSPGGEDGGTEAFF
TRBJ1-4,TRBV12-3/TRBV12-4,CASNRGTGEKLFF
TRBJ1-5,TRBV5-8,CASSSTGVYQPQHF
TRBJ1-6,TRBV30,CAWTSSGDRGYSPLHF